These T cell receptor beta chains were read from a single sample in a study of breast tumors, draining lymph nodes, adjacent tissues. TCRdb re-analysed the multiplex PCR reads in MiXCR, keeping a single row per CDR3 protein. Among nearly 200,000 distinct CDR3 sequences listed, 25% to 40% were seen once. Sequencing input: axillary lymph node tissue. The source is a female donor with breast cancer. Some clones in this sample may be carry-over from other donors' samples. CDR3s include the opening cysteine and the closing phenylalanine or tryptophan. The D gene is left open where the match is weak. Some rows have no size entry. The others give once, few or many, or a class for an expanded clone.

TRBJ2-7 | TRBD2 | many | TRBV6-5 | TGTGCCAGCAGTCACTCGACGGCGGGAGTTCACGAGCAGTACTTC | CASSHSTAGVHEQYF
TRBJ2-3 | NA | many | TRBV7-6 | TGTGCCAGCAGCTTAGGGGCGTTGGGTACGCAGTATTTT | CASSLGALGTQYF
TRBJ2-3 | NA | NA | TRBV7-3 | TGTGCCAGCAGCCCCACCGCCCCTGCAGATACGCAGTATTTT | CASSPTAPADTQYF
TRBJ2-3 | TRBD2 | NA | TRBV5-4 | TGTGCCGGCAGCCCCACTCGGTCGGGACTAGCGGCAGATACGCAGTATTTT | CAGSPTRSGLAADTQYF
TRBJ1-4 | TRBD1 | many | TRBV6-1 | TGTGCCAGCAGTGAAAGGTGGGACAGCCTCAATGAAAAACTGTTTTTT | CASSERWDSLNEKLFF
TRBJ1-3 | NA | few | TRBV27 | TGTGCCAGCAGTTTACAGGACTCTGGAAACACCATATATTTT | CASSLQDSGNTIYF
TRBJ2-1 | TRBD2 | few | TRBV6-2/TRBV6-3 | TGTGCCAGCAGGGGGACTAGCGGGTACCCACCCCCGGAGTTCTTC | CASRGTSGYPPPEFF
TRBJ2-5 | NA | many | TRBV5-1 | TGCGCCAGCAGCTTGGTTTTTGGGCCAGAGACCCAGTACTTC | CASSLVFGPETQYF
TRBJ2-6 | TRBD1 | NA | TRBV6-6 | TGTGCCAGCAGGCCGGGACAGTCTGGGGCCAACGTCCTGACTTTC | CASRPGQSGANVLTF
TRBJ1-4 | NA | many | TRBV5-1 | TGCGCCAGCAGCTTTAAACAGGATGAAAAACTGTTTTTT | CASSFKQDEKLFF
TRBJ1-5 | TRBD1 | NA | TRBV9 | TGTGCCAGCAGCTCCGACAGGGGACGGCCCCAGCATTTT | CASSSDRGRPQHF
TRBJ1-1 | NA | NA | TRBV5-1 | TGCGCCAGCAGCTTGGAAAGGGCGAAGACTGAAGCTTTCTTT | CASSLERAKTEAFF
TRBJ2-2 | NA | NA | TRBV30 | TGTGCCTGGATTTTAGAGGCCACCGGGGAGCTGTTTTTT | CAWILEATGELFF
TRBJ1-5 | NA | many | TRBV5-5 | TGTGCCAGCAGCCCGACAGCAAATCAGCCCCAGCATTTT | CASSPTANQPQHF
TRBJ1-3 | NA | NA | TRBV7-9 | TGTACCAGCAGCTTCGGACAGACACCTGGGAACACCATATATTTT | CTSSFGQTPGNTIYF
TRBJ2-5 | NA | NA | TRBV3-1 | TGCGCCAGCAGCCAAGATGAGCAGGTGGGGGCCCAGTACTTC | CASSQDEQVGAQYF
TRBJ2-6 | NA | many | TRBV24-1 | TGTGCCACCAGTGAGGCGTACGGGGCCACTGTGACTTTC | CATSEAYGATVTF
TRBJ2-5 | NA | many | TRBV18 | TGTGCCAGCTCACCATGGATGCAAGAGACCCAGTACTTC | CASSPWMQETQYF
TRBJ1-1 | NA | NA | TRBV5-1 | TGCGCCAGCAGCGAGGACAAACCGAGGGCTGAAGCTTTCTTT | CASSEDKPRAEAFF
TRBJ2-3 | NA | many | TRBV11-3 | TGTGCCCCCCAAACTCCAAAAAGATTTGACGCGCGAACAGATACGCAGTATTTT | CAPQTPKRFDARTDTQYF
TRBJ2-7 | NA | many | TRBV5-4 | TGTGCCAGCAAACTGGACACGGTGGCCTACGAGCAGTACTTC | CASKLDTVAYEQYF
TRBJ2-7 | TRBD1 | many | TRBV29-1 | TGCAGCGTGAGGACAGGGGAGAGGGAGCAGTACTTC | CSVRTGEREQYF
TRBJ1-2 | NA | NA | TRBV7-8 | TGTGCCAGCAGCTTACCGACAGATTTTGGCTACACCTTC | CASSLPTDFGYTF
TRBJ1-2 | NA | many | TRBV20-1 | TGCAGTGGGGCTCCCAGGGAGGGAAACTATGGCTACACCTTC | CSGAPREGNYGYTF
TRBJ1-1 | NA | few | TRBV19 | TGTGCCAGTAGTTCGCAGGGGATCGGGAACACTGAAGCTTTCTTT | CASSSQGIGNTEAFF
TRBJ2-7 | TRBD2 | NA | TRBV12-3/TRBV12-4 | TGTGCCGGCAGTGGCCTAGCGGGAGTGGACGAGCAGTACTTC | CAGSGLAGVDEQYF
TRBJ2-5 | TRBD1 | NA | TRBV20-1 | TGCAGTGCTGAAAGACAGGGGGGGGAGACCCAGTACTTC | CSAERQGGETQYF